These 10 T cell receptor beta chains were all obtained from the same sample, sequenced in a study of T cell repertoires in breast cancer. Primers covering all TCR V genes were used in emulsion RT-PCR on CD8+ T cells. Unpaired genes were suppressed by blocking oligonucleotides during a second nested PCR. TCRdb re-called the emulsion pairing reads with MiXCR, one entry per CDR3 protein. The sample carries roughly 39,000 distinct CDR3 sequences, less than 55% recorded once. The sample consisted of CD8+ T cells. The source is a pool of human donors with breast cancer or a healthy control (not recorded which).

In its sample, this clonotype was seen once. With a much larger clone just one base away, this may be a read error. V is TRBV15 and J is TRBJ2-3; D is perhaps TRBD2 (5 bases). Germline V gene data show CDR1 as LNHNV and CDR2 as YYDKDF (reference sequence). The CDR3 contains 16 residues. V was clipped by 5 bases and J by 4 bases, with 19 bases between them. CDR3 coding DNA: TGTGCCACCAGCGGGAGATCGTTTGCGGGCGCAGATACGCAGTATTTT. Translation: CATSGRSFAGADTQYF.

V and J are TRBV18 and TRBJ2-5, with a possible D match to TRBD1 (6 bases). Germline values: CDR1 KGHSH, CDR2 LQKENI. Trimming shortened V by 3 bases and J by 4 bases, and 15 bases separated the two germline ends. The CDR3 totals 15 residues. Here the CDR3 reads CASSPISGVVETQYF. The CDR3 DNA is TGTGCCAGCTCACCGATCTCAGGGGTCGTAGAGACCCAGTACTTC.

This clonotype occurred a few times. The chain joins TRBV5-4 to TRBJ2-7; 10 positions match TRBD2. V dropped 4 bases and J dropped 2; count of bases not matched to a gene: 6. The CDR3 loop spans 15 amino acids. The germline V gene has CDR1 SGHNT and CDR2 YYREEE (reference sequence). The CDR3, as DNA: TGTGCCAGCAGCCTGCGTCTAGCGGGGGCCTACGAGCAGTACTTC. Translated: CASSLRLAGAYEQYF.

This clonotype has ten or more counts. The rearrangement uses TRBV10-1 and TRBJ1-3; D remains ambiguous. The CDR3 runs to 13 residues. The germline gives CDR1 WNHNN, CDR2 SYGVQD (reference sequence). V shed 4 bases and J shed 3 bases, with 7 bases lying between them. The DNA for the CDR3 is TGCGCCAGCAGTGTCGGGTTTGGAAACACCATATATTTT. It translates to CASSVGFGNTIYF.

Comment on this clonotype: Its ends do not fully match the called genes, so a read error is possible. V and J are TRBV6-1 and TRBJ2-1; maybe TRBD2 (6 bases). The CDR3 totals 19 residues. Germline V gene lookup returns CDR1 MNHNS and CDR2 SASEGT. CDR3 region: CASSGRDSSSGLLPDEQFF. The CDR3 DNA reads TGTGCCAGCAGCGGCCGGGACTCCTCGAGCGGACTACTACCCGATGAGCAGTTTTTC.

The rearrangement joins TRBV20-1 to TRBJ1-1; no definite D call. Germline CDR1 reads DFQATT; CDR2 reads SNEGSKA (reference sequence). The V end was cut by 0 bases, the J end by 11 bases, with 16 bases between. The CDR3 sequence is 13 residues long. CDR3 in DNA: TGCAGTGCTAGAGAGGCAGGAATTTCGTGGGCTTTCTTT. This translates into CSAREAGISWAFF.

In the case of this clonotype: One end of the junction is discordant with germline, which a read error may explain. The CDR3 spells CASSSVAGPRGAPF. CDR3 bases: TGTGCCAGCAGCTCGGTCGCCGGGCCTAGAGGGGCCCCCTTC. V and J are TRBV7-2 and TRBJ2-1; D possibly matches TRBD1 or TRBD2 (5 bases each). Germline V gene data show CDR1 as SGHTA and CDR2 as FQGNSA. The CDR3 is made up of 14 amino acids.

In this sample, this clonotype turned up a few times. The CDR3 region is CASSPGTSGRLVETQYF. CDR3 nucleotides: TGTGCCAGCAGCCCCGGGACTAGCGGGAGGCTGGTTGAGACCCAGTACTTC. This chain connects TRBV7-9 to TRBJ2-5; 15 bases agree with TRBD2. The CDR3 length is 17 residues. The germline V gene has CDR1 SEHNR and CDR2 FQNEAQ (reference sequence). With V trimmed by 5 bases and J by 5 bases, 9 bases remained unmatched.

This chain uses TRBV29-1 with TRBJ2-1; 14 bases map to TRBD2. The J segment lost 9 bases and the V segment lost 6 bases, leaving 7 bases of the junction unmatched. Germline CDR1 and CDR2: SQVTM and ANQGSEA. CDR3 length: 14 amino acids. The CDR3 reads CSVRTSGGPVEQFF. CDR3 in DNA: TGCAGCGTCCGGACTAGCGGGGGGCCCGTTGAGCAGTTCTTC.

This clonotype is termed medium-sized. The J gene is TRBJ2-1, the V gene TRBV10-2; D might be TRBD1 (6 bases). V lost 6 bases and J lost 8, with 23 bases in between. The V gene's germline CDR1 is WSHSY and CDR2 SAAADI. The CDR3 length is 16 residues. CDR3 sequence: CASSEGVLTSSDEQFF. The CDR3 DNA sequence: TGCGCCAGCAGCGAGGGGGTATTGACTTCCAGCGATGAGCAGTTCTTC.